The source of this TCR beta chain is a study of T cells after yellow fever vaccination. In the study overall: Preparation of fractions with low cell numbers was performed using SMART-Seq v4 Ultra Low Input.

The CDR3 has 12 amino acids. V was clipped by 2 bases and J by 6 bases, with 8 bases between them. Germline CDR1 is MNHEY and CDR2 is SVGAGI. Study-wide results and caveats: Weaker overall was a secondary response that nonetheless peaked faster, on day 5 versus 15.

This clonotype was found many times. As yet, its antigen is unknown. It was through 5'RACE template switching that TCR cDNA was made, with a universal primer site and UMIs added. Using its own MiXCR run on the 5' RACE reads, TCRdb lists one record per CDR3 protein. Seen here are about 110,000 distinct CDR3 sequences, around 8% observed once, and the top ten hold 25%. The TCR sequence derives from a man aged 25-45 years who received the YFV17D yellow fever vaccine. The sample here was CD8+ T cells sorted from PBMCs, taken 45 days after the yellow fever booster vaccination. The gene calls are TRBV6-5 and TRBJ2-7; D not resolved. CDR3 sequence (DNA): TGTGCCAGCAGTTACGACTTCAGCGAGCAGTACTTC. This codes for CASSYDFSEQYF.